The text below deals with one T cell receptor (beta chain). Data came from immunoSEQ multiplex PCR; TCRdb stores just in-frame clones and leaves some out. The sample contains 360,000 or so clones, roughly 84% of which appear only once. These data originate in a study of Ad26.COV2.S vaccination and SARS-CoV-2 variants. CDR3 length: 15 amino acids. Germline values: CDR1 SGHKS, CDR2 YYEKEE (reference sequence). The trim removed 4 bases at V and 3 bases at J, leaving 6 bases unmatched. Treatment given: around 19 received Ad26.COV2.S at low or high dose, single or two shots; several received placebo; per-sample allocation not given. Specimens were obtained on day 63 following the first vaccine or placebo injection.

V is TRBV5-5 and J is TRBJ2-3; TRBD1 aligns across 9 bases. The sample consisted of peripheral blood, taken in a trial of Ad26.COV2.S vaccine versus placebo. This TCR came from a person aged 18-60 years who received the Ad26.COV2.S COVID-19 vaccine or a placebo. CDR3 DNA sequence: TGTGCCAGCAGCCGGACAGGGGATTGGACAGATACGCAGTATTTT. Translating gives CASSRTGDWTDTQYF.